The 17 T cell receptor beta chains below were found in one sample sequenced in a study of blood T cells in healthy people across ages. A J-beta primer mix and a sample-barcoded 5' primer were used in a second PCR of about 7 to 12 cycles. TCRdb redid the calling of the 5' RACE reads with MiXCR, one entry per CDR3 protein. The sample consists of some 1.5 million distinct CDR3 sequences, about 28% of them appearing once. The sample taken for sequencing was blood. The receptors derive from a woman between 25 and 40 years old in good health.

This sequence joins TRBV7-9 and TRBJ2-3, with 8 bases identical to TRBD2. V lost 3 bases, J lost 5 bases, and 10 bases stayed unmatched. The CDR3 contains 16 residues. In germline, CDR1 is SEHNR, CDR2 FQNEAQ (reference sequence). CDR3 in amino acids: CASSLGREGPRDTQYF. As DNA, the CDR3 is TGTGCCAGCAGCTTGGGCCGGGAGGGCCCTCGAGATACGCAGTATTTT.

The rearrangement joins TRBV6-5 to TRBJ1-1; D gene uncertain. V dropped 2 bases and J dropped 5 bases, with 15 bases sitting between them. The germline V gene encodes CDR1 MNHEY and CDR2 SVGAGI. This CDR3 is built from 15 residues. The CDR3 coding sequence is TGTGCCAGCAGTTACGGAGATCGGGGAAGAACTGAAGCTTTCTTT. Protein: CASSYGDRGRTEAFF.

This clonotype was recorded many times. J is TRBJ2-3 and V is TRBV29-1; the D gene is possibly TRBD1 (6 bases). Trimming shortened V by 7 bases and J by 0 bases, and 11 bases separated the two germline ends. CDR3 length equals 13 residues. The germline V gene encodes CDR1 SQVTM and CDR2 ANQGSEA. CDR3 sequence reads: CSDTGKSTDTQYF. DNA of the CDR3: TGCAGCGACACAGGGAAGAGCACAGATACGCAGTATTTT.

CDR3 DNA sequence: TGTGCCAGCAGCCCTCGGACGGACCGTTACGGTGAGCAGTTCTTC. Its protein product is CASSPRTDRYGEQFF. The chain is built from TRBV7-2 and TRBJ2-1, with unresolved D. V was trimmed by 5 bases and J by 9 bases, leaving 20 bases between them. Per germline, CDR1 SGHTA and CDR2 FQGNSA. CDR3 length equals 15 residues.

In its sample, this clonotype was seen once. CDR3 bases: TGTGCCAGCAGCTTAGAGGGCCAACATCAGCCCCAGCATTTT. Protein product: CASSLEGQHQPQHF. The chain links TRBV11-2 to TRBJ1-5; D not resolved. Looked up from germline, CDR1 is SGHAT and CDR2 is FQNNGV. This CDR3 region has 14 residues. V shed 0 bases and J shed 5 bases, with 8 bases lying between them.

This clonotype appeared a few times. The chain employs TRBV7-9 and TRBJ1-5; 9 bases align to TRBD1. This CDR3 comprises 15 residues. Germline V gene data show CDR1 as SEHNR and CDR2 as FQNEAQ (reference sequence). Trimming cost V 6 bases and J 7 bases; bases outside gene matches: 10. The CDR3 reads CASRIRDRAEQPQHF. Here the CDR3 DNA reads TGTGCCAGCAGAATCCGGGACAGGGCAGAGCAGCCCCAGCATTTT.

A few counts support this clonotype. The chain is built from TRBV24-1 and TRBJ2-1; TRBD1 agrees at 9 bases. Trimming cost V 1 base and J 6 bases; bases outside gene matches: 3. Germline CDR1 and CDR2: KGHDR and SFDVKD. This CDR3 spans 15 amino acids. As DNA, the CDR3 is TGTGCCACCAGTGATTTTAACAGGGGGCTCAATGAGCAGTTCTTC. Translated: CATSDFNRGLNEQFF.

Regarding this clonotype: The germline gene is not matched at one end of the junction; a read error may be the cause. The CDR3 bases are TGTGTCAGCAGTTCTGCCTTGAGCTCCTACAATGAGCAGTTCTTC. The encoded protein is CVSSSALSSYNEQFF. V is TRBV12-3 or TRBV12-4 and J is TRBJ2-1; D is uncertain. The CDR3 has 15 residues.

This clonotype occurred once. One junction end does not reproduce the germline sequence, and a read error may be involved. The CDR3 DNA reads as TGTGCCAGCAGCCTGGACATCTATGACTACACCTTC. Amino acid sequence: CASSLDIYDYTF. This chain links TRBV28 with TRBJ1-2; the D gene is possibly TRBD1 (5 bases). This CDR3 region has 12 residues. The V gene's germline CDR1 is MDHEN and CDR2 SYDVKM.

There are many counts of this clonotype. The chain links TRBV6-1 to TRBJ2-7; 9 bases are shared with TRBD1. Trimming removed 4 bases from V and 3 bases from J; junction bases left unmatched: 7. The germline gives CDR1 MNHNS, CDR2 SASEGT. CDR3 size: 15 residues. The CDR3: CASSALPGQGYEQYF. The CDR3 coding sequence is TGTGCCAGCAGTGCACTGCCGGGACAGGGCTACGAGCAGTACTTC.

The CDR3 region has the DNA TGCAGTGCTAGAGCGAACGTAGCGGGAGCCCGCAATGAGCAGTTCTTC. Its translation: CSARANVAGARNEQFF. This chain uses TRBV20-1 with TRBJ2-1; 9 nucleotides match TRBD2. The V and J ends lost 1 base and 6 bases, in that order; junction bases with no gene match: 10. Germline CDR1 reads DFQATT; CDR2 reads SNEGSKA (reference sequence). This CDR3 spans 16 amino acids.

This chain uses TRBV29-1 with TRBJ2-4, with D uncertain. Germline CDR1 reads SQVTM; CDR2 reads ANQGSEA. Between the trimmed V and J ends, which lost 4 bases and 0 bases, there was a span of 10 bases. The CDR3 has 14 amino acids. The CDR3 DNA is TGCAGCGTTGCCAGATCCCTAGCCAAAAACATTCAGTACTTC. This codes for CSVARSLAKNIQYF. Full variable domain (remainder filled in from reference TRBV29-1 and TRBJ2-4): SAVISQKPSRDICQRGTSLTIQCQVDSQVTMMFWYRQQPGQSLTLIATANQGSEATYESGFVIDKFPISRPNLTFSTLTVSNMSPEDSSIYLCSVARSLAKNIQYFGAGTRLSVL.

The chain carries TRBV20-1 and TRBJ2-7, with TRBD1 matching over 7 bases. Germline CDR1 and CDR2: DFQATT and SNEGSKA (reference sequence). CDR3 size: 14 residues. V was pared by 5 bases and J by 3 bases, with 10 bases of the junction left unmatched. The CDR3 coding sequence is TGCAGTGCTGATAAAGGGGACAGAGACTACGAGCAGTACTTC. It is translated as CSADKGDRDYEQYF.

This clonotype was observed a few times. CDR3 sequence: CASSQSFTIYF. In DNA form, the CDR3 reads TGTGCCAGCAGCCAATCTTTCACCATATATTTT. The chain links TRBV12-3 or TRBV12-4 to TRBJ1-3, with D uncertain. This CDR3 contains 11 residues. Trimming stripped 6 bases from V and 9 bases from J, with 9 bases between.

The gene calls are TRBV27 and TRBJ1-5, with D possibly being TRBD1 (5 bases). CDR3 length: 13 residues. Trimming took off 8 bases at V and 4 bases at J, with 12 bases between the two ends. Germline assignment: CDR1 MNHEY and CDR2 SMNVEV (reference sequence). The CDR3 loop is CASRQGWNQPQHF. CDR3 nucleotide sequence: TGTGCCAGCCGCCAGGGTTGGAATCAGCCCCAGCATTTT.

This chain uses TRBV7-9 with TRBJ2-5; no definite D call. CDR3 length equals 15 residues. V lost 9 bases and J 3 bases, leaving 20 bases between the germline ends. Germline V gives CDR1 SEHNR, CDR2 FQNEAQ (reference sequence). CDR3 nucleotide sequence: TGTGCCAGTAGCCCCAGCTCCCGGACCGAAGAGACCCAGTACTTC. Translating it yields CASSPSSRTEETQYF. Using reference TRBV7-9 and TRBJ2-5 for the parts outside the CDR3, the full variable domain is DTGVSQNPRHKITKRGQNVTFRCDPISEHNRLYWYRQTLGQGPEFLTYFQNEAQLEKSRLLSDRFSAERPKGSFSTLEIQRTEQGDSAMYLCASSPSSRTEETQYFGPGTRLLVL.

The chain combines TRBV20-1 with TRBJ2-1; D is undetermined. Germline V lookup: CDR1 DFQATT, CDR2 SNEGSKA (reference sequence). V dropped 1 base and J dropped 5 bases, with 9 bases sitting between them. The CDR3 runs to 13 residues. CDR3 bases: TGCAGTGCTAGAGTCCCCCCGAACAATGAGCAGTTCTTC. Translating it yields CSARVPPNNEQFF.